These 19 T cell receptor beta chains were sequenced from one sample in a study of breast tumors, draining lymph nodes, adjacent tissues. TCRdb analysed the multiplex PCR reads with MiXCR anew, one entry per CDR3 protein. The table has 70,000 or so distinct CDR3 sequences, approximately 45% seen once; the top ten hold roughly 9%. Material: breast tumor tissue. The receptors stem from a female donor with breast cancer. Some clones in this sample may be carry-over from other donors' samples.

This clonotype was recorded many times. The rearrangement joins TRBV5-8 to TRBJ2-5; 9 nucleotides align to TRBD1. The CDR3 consists of 16 residues. The J segment lost 0 bases and the V segment lost 4 bases, leaving 7 bases of the junction unmatched. Germline V gene sequence: CDR1 SGHTS, CDR2 YDEGEE. The DNA of the CDR3 is TGTGCCAGCAGCCCGATCGGGACAGGGCACCAAGAGACCCAGTACTTC. As protein: CASSPIGTGHQETQYF.

This clonotype has at least ten counts. This chain connects TRBV7-9 to TRBJ2-1, with D possibly TRBD1 on 6 matching bases. V was trimmed by 3 bases and J by 3 bases, leaving 15 bases between them. The CDR3 runs to 16 residues. The V gene's germline CDR1 is SEHNR and CDR2 FQNEAQ (reference sequence). The DNA of the CDR3 is TGTGCCAGCAGCTTCTCAAAAACAGGGATCTACAATGAGCAGTTCTTC. Encoded protein: CASSFSKTGIYNEQFF.

This clonotype was seen at least ten times. This CDR3 is CASSVEGTESYEQYF. In DNA, the CDR3 is TGTGCCAGCAGCGTAGAAGGGACGGAATCCTACGAGCAGTACTTC. The chain uses TRBV9 and TRBJ2-7, with D possibly being TRBD1 or TRBD2 (5 bases each). Germline CDR1 is SGDLS and CDR2 is YYNGEE. With 0 bases removed from V and 1 base from J, the gap between germline ends came to 11 bases. This CDR3 is built from 15 residues.

The CDR3: CSARPSGHYEQYF. In DNA, the CDR3 is TGCAGTGCTAGACCTAGCGGACACTACGAGCAGTACTTC. The chain uses TRBV20-1 and TRBJ2-7; 7 nucleotides line up with TRBD2. Losses at the gene ends were 2 bases for V and 3 bases for J; bases not matched to a gene: 4. CDR1 and CDR2 (germline): DFQATT, SNEGSKA (reference sequence). This CDR3 is 13 amino acids long.

Of note for this clonotype: This CDR3 fails to terminate in the conserved phenylalanine or tryptophan, so it likely reflects a read error. The rearrangement links TRBV19 to TRBJ1-5; D perhaps matches TRBD1 (6 bases). CDR1 LNHDA and CDR2 SQIVND come from the germline V gene (reference sequence). The CDR3 loop spans 19 amino acids. V lost 6 bases and J lost 2, with 26 bases in between. The CDR3 bases are TGTGCCAGTAGCACTATACCGGGACAAACTATGGAGGGCAATCAGCCCCAGCATCTT. This sequence encodes CASSTIPGQTMEGNQPQHL.

V is TRBV11-2 and J is TRBJ2-7, with 11 bases lining up with TRBD2. CDR1 is SGHAT and CDR2 is FQNNGV in the germline V gene. This CDR3 comprises 14 residues. Unmatched junction bases numbered 7, after V lost 10 bases and J lost 2 bases. CDR3 amino acids: CATSSSGRPYEQYF. In nucleotides, the CDR3 is TGTGCCACCAGTTCTAGCGGGAGGCCCTACGAGCAGTACTTC.

This clonotype has ten or more counts. The V and J genes are TRBV10-1 and TRBJ2-7; TRBD1 agrees at 10 bases. Germline CDR1 WNHNN, CDR2 SYGVQD (reference sequence). Trimming took 3 bases from V and 7 from J; bases not matched to a gene: 9. The CDR3 is 15 amino acids. In DNA, the CDR3 is TGCGCCAGCAGTGATTCCGGGACAGGGGCGTGGGAGCAGTACTTC. This codes for CASSDSGTGAWEQYF.

On this clonotype itself: An end of the junction differs from the germline gene, which may be a read error. J is TRBJ2-1 and V is TRBV19; D is undetermined. CDR1 and CDR2 from the germline V gene are LNHDA and SQIVND (reference sequence). The length of the CDR3 is 15 residues. Here the CDR3 reads CAGSIGQSSYSEQFF. The CDR3 DNA follows: TGTGCCGGTAGTATAGGGCAGAGCTCCTACAGTGAGCAGTTCTTC. The variable domain in full, with the rest retrieved from reference TRBV19 and TRBJ2-1, is DGGITQSPKYLFRKEGQNVTLSCEQNLNHDAMYWYRQDPGQGLRLIYYSQIVNDFQKGDIAEGYSVSREKKESFPLTVTSAQKNPTAFYLCAGSIGQSSYSEQFFGPGTRLTVL.

This clonotype was detected only once. This chain connects TRBV20-1 to TRBJ2-3; the match to TRBD2 covers 9 bases. CDR3 length: 11 residues. Germline trimming cut 7 bases from V and 7 bases from J; bases unmatched to any gene: 3. From germline, CDR1 is DFQATT and CDR2 SNEGSKA (reference sequence). The CDR3 DNA follows: TGCAGTGGGGCGGGAGGGTATACGCAGTATTTT. Translated, it gives CSGAGGYTQYF.

To note about this clonotype: A junction end diverges from the germline sequence, so it may reflect a read error. J is TRBJ2-6 and V is TRBV5-8; the D gene is possibly TRBD1 (5 bases). This CDR3 contains 12 residues. Germline V gene lookup returns CDR1 SGHTS and CDR2 YDEGEE. The CDR3 DNA is TGCGCCAGTAGTACTGGGGCCGCCGTCCTGACTTTC. This sequence encodes CASSTGAAVLTF.

V and J are TRBV11-2 and TRBJ2-1; tentatively, D is TRBD1 (5 bases). Trimming took 4 bases from V and 9 from J, leaving 16 bases between them. CDR1 and CDR2 (germline): SGHAT, FQNNGV. The CDR3 length is 14 residues. The CDR3 is CASSYAGKLGEQFF. CDR3 nucleotides: TGTGCCAGCAGCTACGCAGGGAAGCTTGGTGAGCAGTTCTTC.

As regards this clonotype: A much larger clone lies a single base off, so this may be a read error. CDR3 amino acids: CASSPAILTGEETQYF. The DNA of the CDR3 is TGTGCCAGCAGCCCAGCGATATTGACAGGGGAAGAGACCCAGTACTTC. The chain employs TRBV7-9 and TRBJ2-5, with TRBD1 matching over 8 bases. The CDR3 covers 16 residues. The germline V gene has CDR1 SEHNR and CDR2 FQNEAQ (reference sequence). The junction had 11 bases not matched to a gene; V was cut back by 5 bases and J by 3 bases.

Ten or more counts support this clonotype. The gene calls are TRBV5-5 and TRBJ2-4; no clear D gene. V was clipped by 3 bases and J by 5 bases, with 9 bases between them. This CDR3 spans 13 amino acids. The germline V gene has CDR1 SGHKS and CDR2 YYEKEE (reference sequence). The CDR3 sequence is CASSSFGENIQYF. The DNA for the CDR3 is TGTGCCAGCAGCTCGTTTGGGGAAAACATTCAGTACTTC.

Many counts were recorded for this clonotype. A much larger clone lies a single base off, so this may be a read error. The chain links TRBV7-9 to TRBJ2-5, with TRBD2 matching 10 bases. The germline V gene has CDR1 SEHNR and CDR2 FQNEAQ (reference sequence). The CDR3 consists of 17 residues. CDR3 DNA sequence: TGTGCCAGCAGCTTGGGAAGCGGGAGGGCCCCCAGAGAGCCCCAGTACTTC. It translates to CASSLGSGRAPREPQYF.

This clonotype was seen once. Here the CDR3 omits its conserved ending phenylalanine or tryptophan, so a read error is the likely source. J is TRBJ2-5 and V is TRBV7-7; D may match TRBD1 or TRBD2 (7 bases each). The CDR3 totals 14 residues. Germline CDR1 and CDR2: SSHAT and FNYEAQ (reference sequence). The CDR3 here is CASSLVGQRGTQYL. For the CDR3, the DNA is TGTGCTAGCAGCTTGGTGGGACAGCGGGGGACCCAGTACCTC.

This clonotype showed up just a few times. A much bigger clone sits one base away, suggesting this may be a read error. V and J are TRBV20-1 and TRBJ2-6; either TRBD1 or TRBD2 may fit D (5 bases each). Germline loops: CDR1 DFQATT, CDR2 SNEGSKA (reference sequence). Trimming cost V 4 bases and J 7 bases, with 23 bases left between them. The CDR3 sequence is 17 residues long. The CDR3, as DNA: TGCAGTGCTACGCACTCAAGGGACCCCTCGGGCGCCAACGTCCTGACTTTC. Protein sequence: CSATHSRDPSGANVLTF.

This clonotype was observed at least ten times. This chain connects TRBV7-2 to TRBJ2-1; 15 bases fit TRBD2. Germline values: CDR1 SGHTA, CDR2 FQGNSA. V trimming: 4 bases; J trimming: 4 bases; junction bases outside the gene matches: 2. This CDR3 comprises 16 residues. CDR3 in DNA: TGTGCCAGCAGCTCGGGACTAGCGGGAGGTTACAATGAGCAGTTCTTC. As protein: CASSSGLAGGYNEQFF.

In its sample, this clonotype was seen a few times. This chain connects TRBV11-3 to TRBJ1-6; D is unclear. Looked up from germline, CDR1 is SGHNT and CDR2 is YENEEA. V was trimmed by 8 bases and J by 8 bases, leaving 19 bases between them. The CDR3 has 15 amino acids. The CDR3 nucleotides are TGTGCCAGCGTCCAAGGCGGGTCCAGCTATTCACCCCTCCACTTT. Translated: CASVQGGSSYSPLHF.

This clonotype appeared many times. The rearrangement joins TRBV6-2 or TRBV6-3 to TRBJ2-7, with D tentatively TRBD2 (6 bases). The CDR3 contains 15 residues. Per germline, CDR1 MNHEY and CDR2 SVGEGT. Trimming removed 5 bases from V and 0 bases from J, with 14 bases in between. The DNA of the CDR3 is TGTGCCAGCAGTCCCTGGGACTCCAGCTCCTACGAGCAGTACTTC. Protein: CASSPWDSSSYEQYF.